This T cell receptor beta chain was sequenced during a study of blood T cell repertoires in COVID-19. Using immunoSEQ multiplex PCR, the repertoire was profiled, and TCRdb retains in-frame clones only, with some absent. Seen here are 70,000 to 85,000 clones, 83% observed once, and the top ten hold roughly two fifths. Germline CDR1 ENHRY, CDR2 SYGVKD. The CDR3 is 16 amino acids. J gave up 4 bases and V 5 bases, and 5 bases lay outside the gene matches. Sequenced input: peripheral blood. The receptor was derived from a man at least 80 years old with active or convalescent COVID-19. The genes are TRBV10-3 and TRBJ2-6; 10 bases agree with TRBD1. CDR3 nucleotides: TGTGCCATCAGTAGGGACAGGGGAACCGGGGCCAACGTCCTGACTTTC. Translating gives CAISRDRGTGANVLTF.